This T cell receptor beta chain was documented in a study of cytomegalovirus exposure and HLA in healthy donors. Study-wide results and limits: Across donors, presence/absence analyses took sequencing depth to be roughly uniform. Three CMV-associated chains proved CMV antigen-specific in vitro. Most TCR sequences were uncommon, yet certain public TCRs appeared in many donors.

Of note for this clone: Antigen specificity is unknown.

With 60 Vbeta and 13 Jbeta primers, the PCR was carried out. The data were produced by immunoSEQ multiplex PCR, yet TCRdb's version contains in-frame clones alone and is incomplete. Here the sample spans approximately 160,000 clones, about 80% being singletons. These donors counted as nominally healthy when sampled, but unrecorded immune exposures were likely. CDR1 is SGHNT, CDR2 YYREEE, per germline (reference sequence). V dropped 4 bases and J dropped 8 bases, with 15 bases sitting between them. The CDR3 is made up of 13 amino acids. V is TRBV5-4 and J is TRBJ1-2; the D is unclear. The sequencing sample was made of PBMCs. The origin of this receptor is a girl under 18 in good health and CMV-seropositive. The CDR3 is CASSVQQSRGYTF. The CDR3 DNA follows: TGTGCCAGCAGCGTACAGCAGTCAAGGGGCTACACCTTC.